The entry below gives a single T cell receptor beta chain sequence along with its context. The sample is drawn from a study of blood T cell repertoires in COVID-19. Sequencing was performed with immunoSEQ multiplex PCR; in TCRdb, only in-frame clones are kept and a portion is missing. The profile shows about 140,000 clones, roughly 76% of them singletons. The CDR3 consists of 14 residues. Germline-derived CDR1 and CDR2 are MNHEY and SVGEGT. V lost 4 bases and J lost 4, with 11 bases in between. The J gene is TRBJ2-1, the V gene TRBV6-2 or TRBV6-3; D possibly corresponds to TRBD1 (5 bases). The sample consisted of peripheral blood. The clonotype was recovered from a man older than 75 with acute or convalescent COVID-19. CDR3 nucleotides: TGTGCCAGCAGTTCGTTAGGGGTTTACAATGAGCAGTTCTTC. Translation gives CASSSLGVYNEQFF.